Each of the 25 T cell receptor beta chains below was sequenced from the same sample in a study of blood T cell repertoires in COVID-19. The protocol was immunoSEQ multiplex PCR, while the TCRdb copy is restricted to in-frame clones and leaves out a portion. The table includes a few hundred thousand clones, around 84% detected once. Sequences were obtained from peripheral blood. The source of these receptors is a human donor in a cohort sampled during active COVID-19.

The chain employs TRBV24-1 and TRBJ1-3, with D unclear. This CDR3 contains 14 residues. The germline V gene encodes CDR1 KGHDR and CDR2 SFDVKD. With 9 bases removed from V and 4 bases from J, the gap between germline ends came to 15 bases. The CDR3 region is CATLQEDPGNTIYF. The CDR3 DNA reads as TGTGCCACCCTCCAAGAGGATCCGGGAAACACCATATATTTT.

This chain's CDR3 is CASSLFQASEAFF. In DNA form, the CDR3 reads TGTGCCAGCAGTTTATTCCAGGCGTCTGAAGCTTTCTTT. The chain has TRBV12-3 or TRBV12-4 and TRBJ1-1; D not resolved. V shed 2 bases and J shed 6 bases, with 10 bases lying between them. CDR3 size: 13 residues.

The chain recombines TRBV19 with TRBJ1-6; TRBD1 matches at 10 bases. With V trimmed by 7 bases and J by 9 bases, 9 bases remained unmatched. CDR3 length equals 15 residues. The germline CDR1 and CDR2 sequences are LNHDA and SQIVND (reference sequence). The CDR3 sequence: CASTRARDRGSPLHF. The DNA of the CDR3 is TGTGCCAGTACCCGCGCCCGGGACAGGGGTTCACCCCTCCACTTT.

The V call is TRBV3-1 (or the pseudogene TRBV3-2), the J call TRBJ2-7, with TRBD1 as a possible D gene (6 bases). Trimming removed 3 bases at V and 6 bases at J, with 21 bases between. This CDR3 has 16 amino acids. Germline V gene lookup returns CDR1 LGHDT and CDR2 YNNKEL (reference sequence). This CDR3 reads CASSQALGAPRGEQYF. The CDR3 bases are TGTGCCAGCAGCCAGGCTCTGGGGGCCCCTCGGGGCGAGCAGTACTTC.

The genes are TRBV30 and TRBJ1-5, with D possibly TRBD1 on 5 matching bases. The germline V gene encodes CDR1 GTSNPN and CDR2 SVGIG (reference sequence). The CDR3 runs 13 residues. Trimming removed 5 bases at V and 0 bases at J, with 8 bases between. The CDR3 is CAWGHTSNQPQHF. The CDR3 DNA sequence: TGTGCCTGGGGACACACTAGCAATCAGCCCCAGCATTTT.

The CDR3 bases are TGTGCCAGCAGTTTGGGGACAGGGCCCCCTAAATCGAACACTGAAGCTTTCTTT. Encoded protein: CASSLGTGPPKSNTEAFF. The rearrangement uses TRBV28 and TRBJ1-1; 9 positions match TRBD1. CDR1 is MDHEN and CDR2 is SYDVKM in the germline V gene. The ends lost 3 bases at V and 1 base at J; junction bases unmatched: 12. The CDR3 sequence is 18 residues long. The full variable domain, rest sourced from reference TRBV28 and TRBJ1-1, is DVKVTQSSRYLVKRTGEKVFLECVQDMDHENMFWYRQDPGLGLRLIYFSYDVKMKEKGDIPEGYSVSREKKERFSLILESASTNQTSMYLCASSLGTGPPKSNTEAFFGQGTRLTVV.

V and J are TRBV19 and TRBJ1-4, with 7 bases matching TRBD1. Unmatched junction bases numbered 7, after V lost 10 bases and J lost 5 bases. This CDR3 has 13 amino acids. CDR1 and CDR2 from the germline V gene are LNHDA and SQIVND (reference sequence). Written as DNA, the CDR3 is TGTGCCACCGGGACAGCTCAAAATGAAAAACTGTTTTTT. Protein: CATGTAQNEKLFF.

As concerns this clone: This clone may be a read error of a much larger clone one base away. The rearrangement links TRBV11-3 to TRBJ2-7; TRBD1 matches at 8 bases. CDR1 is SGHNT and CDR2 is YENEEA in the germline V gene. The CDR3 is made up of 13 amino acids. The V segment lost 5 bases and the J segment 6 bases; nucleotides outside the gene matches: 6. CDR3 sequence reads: CASSPRTGSEQYF. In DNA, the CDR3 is TGTGCCAGCAGCCCCCGGACAGGGAGCGAGCAGTACTTC.

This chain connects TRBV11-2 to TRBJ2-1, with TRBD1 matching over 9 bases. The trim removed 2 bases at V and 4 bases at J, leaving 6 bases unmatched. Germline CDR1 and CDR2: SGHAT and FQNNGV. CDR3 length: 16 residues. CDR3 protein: CASSLWGTGYYNEQFF. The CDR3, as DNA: TGTGCCAGCAGCTTATGGGGGACAGGGTATTACAATGAGCAGTTCTTC. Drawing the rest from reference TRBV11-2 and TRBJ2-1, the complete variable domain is EAGVAQSPRYKIIEKRQSVAFWCNPISGHATLYWYQQILGQGPKLLIQFQNNGVVDDSQLPKDRFSAERLKGVDSTLKIQPAKLEDSAVYLCASSLWGTGYYNEQFFGPGTRLTVL.

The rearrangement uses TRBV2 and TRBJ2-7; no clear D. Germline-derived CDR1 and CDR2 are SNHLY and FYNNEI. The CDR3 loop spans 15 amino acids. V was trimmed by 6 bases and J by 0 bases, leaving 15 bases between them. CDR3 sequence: CASSERVVSSYEQYF. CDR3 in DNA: TGTGCCAGCAGCGAAAGAGTTGTTAGCTCCTACGAGCAGTACTTC.

This CDR3 reads CASSLFTGLRSEQYF. CDR3 DNA: TGTGCCAGCAGTCTATTCACGGGACTTAGATCCGAGCAGTACTTC. The rearrangement joins TRBV6-5 to TRBJ2-7; perhaps TRBD2 as D (6 bases). The CDR3 runs to 15 residues. CDR1 is MNHEY and CDR2 is SVGAGI in the germline V gene. The V and J ends lost 5 bases and 6 bases respectively, with 20 bases between them.

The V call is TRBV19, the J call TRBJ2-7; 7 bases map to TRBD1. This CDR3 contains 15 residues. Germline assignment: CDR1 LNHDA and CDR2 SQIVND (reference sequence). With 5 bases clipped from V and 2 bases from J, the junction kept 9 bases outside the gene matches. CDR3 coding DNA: TGTGCCAGTAGTCAGGCAGGACAGGAAGCCTACGAGCAGTACTTC. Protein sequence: CASSQAGQEAYEQYF.

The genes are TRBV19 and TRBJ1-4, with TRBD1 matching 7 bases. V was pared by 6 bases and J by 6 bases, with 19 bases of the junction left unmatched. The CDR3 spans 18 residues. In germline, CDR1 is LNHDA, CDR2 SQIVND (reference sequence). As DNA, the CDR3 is TGTGCCAGTAGCCAGACCCCCCGGAGGGGGCGGGGAGATGAAAAACTGTTTTTT. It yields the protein CASSQTPRRGRGDEKLFF.

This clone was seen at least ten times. CDR3 protein: CASSSGELDTGELFF. CDR3 sequence (DNA): TGTGCCAGCAGTAGCGGCGAACTAGACACCGGGGAGCTGTTTTTT. The rearrangement links TRBV6-4 to TRBJ2-2; D possibly corresponds to TRBD2 (5 bases). The ends were cut back, 5 bases at V and 3 bases at J, with 13 bases in the middle. This CDR3 spans 15 amino acids. Per germline, CDR1 MRHNA and CDR2 SNTAGT.

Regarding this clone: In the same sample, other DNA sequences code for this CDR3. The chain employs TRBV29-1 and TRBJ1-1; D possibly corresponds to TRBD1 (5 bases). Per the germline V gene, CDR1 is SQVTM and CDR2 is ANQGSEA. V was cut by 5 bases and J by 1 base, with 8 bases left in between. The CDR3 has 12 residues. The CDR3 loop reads CSVLRGNTEAFF. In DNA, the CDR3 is TGCAGCGTTTTAAGGGGGAACACTGAAGCTTTCTTT.

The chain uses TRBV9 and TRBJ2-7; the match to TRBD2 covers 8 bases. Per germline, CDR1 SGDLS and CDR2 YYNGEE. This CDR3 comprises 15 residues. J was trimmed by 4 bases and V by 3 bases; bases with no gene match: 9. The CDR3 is CASSAGGASGYEQYF. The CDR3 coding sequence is TGTGCCAGCAGCGCCGGGGGGGCCTCGGGGTACGAGCAGTACTTC.

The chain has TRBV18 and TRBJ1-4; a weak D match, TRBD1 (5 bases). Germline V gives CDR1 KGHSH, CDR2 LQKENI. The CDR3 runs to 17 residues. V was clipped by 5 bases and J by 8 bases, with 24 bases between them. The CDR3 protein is CASSTVGGTYLGEKLFF. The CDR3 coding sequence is TGTGCCAGCTCAACGGTAGGCGGGACCTACTTAGGAGAAAAACTGTTTTTT. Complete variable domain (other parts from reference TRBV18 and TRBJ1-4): NAGVMQNPRHLVRRRGQEARLRCSPMKGHSHVYWYRQLPEEGLKFMVYLQKENIIDESGMPKERFSAEFPKEGPSILRIQQVVRGDSAAYFCASSTVGGTYLGEKLFFGSGTQLSVL.

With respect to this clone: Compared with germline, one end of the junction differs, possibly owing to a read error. The CDR3, as DNA: TGTGCCAGTACCCAGGGTCACACAGATACGCAATATTTT. Translated: CASTQGHTDTQYF. The chain has TRBV19 and TRBJ2-3; a possible D gene is TRBD1 (5 bases). The CDR3 consists of 13 residues. The V gene's germline CDR1 is LNHDA and CDR2 SQIVND (reference sequence).

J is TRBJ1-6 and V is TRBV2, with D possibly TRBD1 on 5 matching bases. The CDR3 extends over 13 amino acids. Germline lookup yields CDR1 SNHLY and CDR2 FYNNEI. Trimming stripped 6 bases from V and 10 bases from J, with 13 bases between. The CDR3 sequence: CASSKGKGSPLHF. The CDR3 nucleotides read TGTGCCAGCAGCAAGGGAAAGGGGTCACCCCTCCACTTT.

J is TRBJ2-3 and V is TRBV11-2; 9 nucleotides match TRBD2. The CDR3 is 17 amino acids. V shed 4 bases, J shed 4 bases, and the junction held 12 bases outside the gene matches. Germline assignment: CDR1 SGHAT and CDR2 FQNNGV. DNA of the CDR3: TGTGCCAGCAGCTCCGGGACTAGCCCGCTTCTTGCAGATACGCAGTATTTT. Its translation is CASSSGTSPLLADTQYF.

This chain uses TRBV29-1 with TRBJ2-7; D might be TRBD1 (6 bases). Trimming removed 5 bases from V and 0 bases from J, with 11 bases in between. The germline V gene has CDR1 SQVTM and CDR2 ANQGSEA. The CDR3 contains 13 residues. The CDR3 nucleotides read TGCAGCGTTAGTAGGGACATCTCCTACGAGCAGTACTTC. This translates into CSVSRDISYEQYF.

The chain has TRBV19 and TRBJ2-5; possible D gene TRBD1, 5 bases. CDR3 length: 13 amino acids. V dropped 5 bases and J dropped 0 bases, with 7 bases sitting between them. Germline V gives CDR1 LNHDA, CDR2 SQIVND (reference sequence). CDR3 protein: CASSARDQETQYF. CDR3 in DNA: TGTGCCAGTAGTGCCAGGGACCAAGAGACCCAGTACTTC.

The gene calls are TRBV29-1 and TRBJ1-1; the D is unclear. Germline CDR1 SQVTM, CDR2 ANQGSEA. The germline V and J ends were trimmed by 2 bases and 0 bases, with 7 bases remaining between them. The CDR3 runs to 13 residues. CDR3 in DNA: TGCAGCGTTGAAAGGCAGGTGAACACTGAAGCTTTCTTT. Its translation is CSVERQVNTEAFF.

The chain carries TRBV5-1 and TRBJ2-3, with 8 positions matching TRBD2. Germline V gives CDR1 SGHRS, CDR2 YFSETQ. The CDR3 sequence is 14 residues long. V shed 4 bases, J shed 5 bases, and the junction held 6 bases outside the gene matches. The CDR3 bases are TGCGCCAGCAGCAGGACTAGCATTGAAGATACGCAGTATTTT. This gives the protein CASSRTSIEDTQYF.

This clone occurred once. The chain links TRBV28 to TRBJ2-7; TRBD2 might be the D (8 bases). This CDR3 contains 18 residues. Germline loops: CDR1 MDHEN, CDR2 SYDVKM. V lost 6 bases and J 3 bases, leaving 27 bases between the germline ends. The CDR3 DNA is TGTGCCAGCAGCCTCAGGGGGACCCTTGCAGCGGGAGACTACGAGCAGTACTTC. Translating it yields CASSLRGTLAAGDYEQYF.